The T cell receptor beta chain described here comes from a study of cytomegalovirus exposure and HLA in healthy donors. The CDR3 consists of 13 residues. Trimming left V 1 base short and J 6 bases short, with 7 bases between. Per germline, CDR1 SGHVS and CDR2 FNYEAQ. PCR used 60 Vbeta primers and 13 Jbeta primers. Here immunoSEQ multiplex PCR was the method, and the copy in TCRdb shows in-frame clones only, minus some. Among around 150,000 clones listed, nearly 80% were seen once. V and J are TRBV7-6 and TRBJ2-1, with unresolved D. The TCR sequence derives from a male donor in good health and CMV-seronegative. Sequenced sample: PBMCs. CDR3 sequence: CASSLEQINEQFF. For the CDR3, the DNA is TGTGCCAGCAGCTTAGAACAGATCAATGAGCAGTTCTTC.